These T cell receptor beta chains were read from a single sample in a study of T cells in Graves' hyperthyroidism and ophthalmopathy. TCRdb redid the calling of the multiplex PCR reads with MiXCR, one entry per CDR3 protein. The sample consists of fewer than 400,000 distinct CDR3 sequences, around 17% of them appearing once. The source material was blood. The receptors originated from a young man with Graves' hyperthyroidism. The CDR3 runs from the conserved cysteine through the conserved F or W.

V	J	CDR3
TRBV6-1	TRBJ1-6	CASSDRVIGSSYNSPLHF
TRBV20-1	TRBJ2-2	CSAREVGLAGGTNTGELFF
TRBV29-1	TRBJ2-1	CSVGGGGWENEQFF
TRBV4-1	TRBJ2-3	CASSPVVGSRTDTQYF
TRBV5-4	TRBJ1-2	CASSLDRTGWHYGYTF
TRBV28	TRBJ1-5	CASSSPQGRGNQPQHF
TRBV5-4	TRBJ1-1	CASSYGGAAFF
TRBV7-8	TRBJ2-7	CASSLEASAWDEQYF
TRBV5-1	TRBJ2-1	CASSWTSGRATTYNEQFF
TRBV11-3	TRBJ1-2	CASSFGDGDGYTF
TRBV11-1	TRBJ2-3	CASSPIPGQEDTDTQYF
TRBV2	TRBJ2-2	CASSGLTSGYTGELFF
TRBV5-4	TRBJ2-1	CASSPLPDNEQFF
TRBV20-1	TRBJ2-1	CSARDWEGLTTYNEQFF
TRBV29-1	TRBJ2-7	CSAGTKGYEQYF
TRBV7-9	TRBJ2-2	CSDQGGTGNTGELFF
TRBV29-1	TRBJ1-4	CSSGTAEKLFF